Listed below are T cell receptor beta chains from one sample, sequenced in a study of beta chain features in type 1 diabetes. The repertoire was sequenced with immunoSEQ multiplex PCR; TCRdb's copy has only in-frame clones and lacks some. This sample has about 250,000 clones, with 11% to 15% found just once. Specimen: naive CD4+ T cells from blood. Receptor source: a woman between 40 and 50 years old in good health. The CDR3 runs from the conserved cysteine through the conserved F or W. The D gene is left open where the match is weak. Rows give clone size only sometimes, using once, few, many, or a class for an expanded clone.

v_call	j_call	clone_size	d_call	cdr3_nt	cdr3_aa
TRBV2	TRBJ1-1	few	NA	TGTGCCAGCAGGAGTAGGGGCCCAAACACTGAAGCTTTCTTT	CASRSRGPNTEAFF
TRBV5-1	TRBJ2-1	NA	TRBD2	TGCGCCAGCAGCTCGGGACTAGCTGCCTACAATGAGCAGTTCTTC	CASSSGLAAYNEQFF
TRBV7-7	TRBJ2-1	NA	TRBD2	TGTGCTAGCAGCGCGGGCGCGGGGGGGCTCGACAATGAGCAGTTCTTC	CASSAGAGGLDNEQFF
TRBV7-2	TRBJ2-7	few	NA	TGTGCCAGCAGCCAGGAGGGATATCGCGAGCAGTACTTC	CASSQEGYREQYF
TRBV5-1	TRBJ1-1	few	NA	TGCGCCAGCGCTAGTGGTCCCGGTGGGGAGAGGATGTCTGAAGCTTTCTTT	CASASGPGGERMSEAFF
TRBV7-9	TRBJ2-5	NA	TRBD2	TGTGCCAGCAGCTTTTCCGGGACTAGGGGGGAAGAGACCCAGTACTTC	CASSFSGTRGEETQYF
TRBV3-2	TRBJ1-2	once	NA	TGTGCCGGGACTGGGGGCTACACCTTC	CAGTGGYTF
TRBV9	TRBJ1-2	few	NA	TGTGCCAGCAGCCCAGCGGAGGGGACTAACTATGGCTACACCTTC	CASSPAEGTNYGYTF
TRBV5-4	TRBJ2-5	NA	TRBD2	TGTGCCAGCAGCTTGCGCCCCCCTAGCGGGGGTAGTGGGGAGACCCAGTACTTC	CASSLRPPSGGSGETQYF
TRBV10-3	TRBJ1-2	NA	TRBD1	TGTGCCATCAGTGACGGGACCCGGGACAGGAACTATGGCTACACCTTC	CAISDGTRDRNYGYTF
TRBV4-3	TRBJ1-1	once	TRBD1	TGCGCCAGCAGCCAAGACCTAAGACAGGGTTATGCTTTCTTT	CASSQDLRQGYAFF
TRBV29-1	TRBJ1-1	few	NA	TGCAGCGCTCCGGAGGGGGGGCGCACTGAAGCTTTCTTT	CSAPEGGRTEAFF
TRBV9	TRBJ2-1	NA	TRBD2	TGTGCCAGCAGCGTAGCTCTAGCGGGGTACAATGAGCAGTTCTTC	CASSVALAGYNEQFF